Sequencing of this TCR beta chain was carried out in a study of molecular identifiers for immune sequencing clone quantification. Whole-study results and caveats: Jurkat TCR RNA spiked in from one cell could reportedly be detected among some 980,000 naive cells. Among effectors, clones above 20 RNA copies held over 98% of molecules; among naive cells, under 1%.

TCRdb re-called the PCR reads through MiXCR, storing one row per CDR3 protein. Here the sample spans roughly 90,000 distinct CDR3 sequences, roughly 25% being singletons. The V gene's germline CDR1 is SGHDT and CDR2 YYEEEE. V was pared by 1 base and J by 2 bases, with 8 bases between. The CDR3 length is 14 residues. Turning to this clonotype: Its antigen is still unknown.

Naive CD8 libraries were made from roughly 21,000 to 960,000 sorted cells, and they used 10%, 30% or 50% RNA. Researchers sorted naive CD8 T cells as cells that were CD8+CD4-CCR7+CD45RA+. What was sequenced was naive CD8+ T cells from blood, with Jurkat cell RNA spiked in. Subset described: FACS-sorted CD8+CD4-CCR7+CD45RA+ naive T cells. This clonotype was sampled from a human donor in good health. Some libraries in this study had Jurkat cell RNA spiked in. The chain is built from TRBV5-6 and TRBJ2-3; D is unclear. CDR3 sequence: CASSLFQVTDTQYF. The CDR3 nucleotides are TGTGCCAGCAGCTTGTTCCAGGTCACAGATACGCAGTATTTT.